These 18 T cell receptor beta chains originate from one sample sequenced in a study of T cells in Graves' hyperthyroidism and ophthalmopathy. TCR beta CDR3 regions were amplified from RNA transcripts. The HTBI primer set served for first-round RT-PCR of the TCR CDR3. TCRdb reprocessed the multiplex PCR reads with MiXCR, giving one entry per CDR3 protein. The sample has roughly 150,000 distinct CDR3 sequences; about 9% are singletons. Sequencing was carried out using blood. Receptor source: a woman between 18 and 30 years old with Graves' hyperthyroidism that later progressed to Graves' ophthalmopathy.

The chain uses TRBV4-1 and TRBJ2-7; 8 nucleotides agree with TRBD2. CDR3 size: 15 residues. J gave up 2 bases and V 1 base, and 4 bases lay outside the gene matches. Germline CDR1 MGHRA, CDR2 YSYEKL. The CDR3 bases are TGCGCCAGCAGCCAAGGGGTAGCGGGACCCTACGAGCAGTACTTC. This gives the protein CASSQGVAGPYEQYF.

This clonotype was seen at least ten times. The CDR3 DNA reads TGTGCCAGCAGCCAAGCTGTAGGGGCCACAGGGGAGACCCAGTACTTC. Amino acids: CASSQAVGATGETQYF. The chain combines TRBV3-1 with TRBJ2-5, with TRBD1 as a possible D gene (6 bases). Germline CDR1 reads LGHDT; CDR2 reads YNNKEL (reference sequence). V lost 1 base, J lost 5 bases, and 17 bases lay in between. The CDR3 runs to 16 residues.

In its sample, this clonotype was seen a few times. This chain connects TRBV4-1 to TRBJ2-6; D not certain. CDR3 length: 16 residues. The ends were cut back, 1 base at V and 7 bases at J, with 14 bases in the middle. The V gene's germline CDR1 is MGHRA and CDR2 YSYEKL. This CDR3 is CASSQVVGNGANVLTF. In DNA form, the CDR3 reads TGCGCCAGCAGCCAAGTCGTAGGGAACGGTGCCAACGTCCTGACTTTC.

This clonotype has a count of ten or more. This chain uses TRBV2 with TRBJ1-6, with 7 positions matching TRBD1. V was clipped by 4 bases and J by 0 bases; unmatched bases: 6. The CDR3 length is 17 residues. Per the germline V gene, CDR1 is SNHLY and CDR2 is FYNNEI. CDR3: CASSVPRDSSYNSPLHF. CDR3 sequence (DNA): TGTGCCAGCAGTGTCCCGCGGGACAGCTCCTATAATTCACCCCTCCACTTT.

In its sample, this clonotype was seen many times. The chain joins TRBV28 to TRBJ1-2; D gene ambiguous. The V gene's germline CDR1 is MDHEN and CDR2 SYDVKM. The V end lost 4 bases, the J end lost 3 bases, and 21 bases lay between the germline ends. There are 17 residues in the CDR3. CDR3 DNA sequence: TGTGCCAGCAGTTCATCCGGTTCGGGTCTGGGAGACTATGGCTACACCTTC. Amino acids: CASSSSGSGLGDYGYTF.

As for this clonotype: A much larger clone lies a single base off, so this may be a read error. J is TRBJ2-1 and V is TRBV7-6; D is unclear. The CDR3 runs 12 residues. Germline lookup yields CDR1 SGHVS and CDR2 FNYEAQ. The CDR3 DNA reads as TGTGCCAGCAGCGTAGGGTACAATGGGCAGTTCTTC. It codes for CASSVGYNGQFF.

The rearrangement links TRBV2 to TRBJ2-3, with TRBD2 identical over 14 bases. Germline V lookup: CDR1 SNHLY, CDR2 FYNNEI. This CDR3 comprises 16 residues. The V segment lost 8 bases and the J segment 10 bases; nucleotides outside the gene matches: 14. The CDR3 is CASLAGTSGSGDAQYF. For the CDR3, the DNA is TGTGCCAGCCTAGCCGGGACTAGCGGGAGTGGGGATGCGCAGTATTTT. The full variable domain, completed using reference TRBV2 and TRBJ2-3, is EPEVTQTPSHQVTQMGQEVILRCVPISNHLYFYWYRQILGQKVEFLVSFYNNEISEKSEIFDDQFSVERPDGSNFTLKIRSTKLEDSAMYFCASLAGTSGSGDAQYFGPGTRLTVL.

This clonotype has at least ten counts. The chain employs TRBV7-6 and TRBJ2-3; 10 nucleotides line up with TRBD2. V dropped 5 bases and J dropped 4; count of bases not matched to a gene: 6. The CDR3 has 15 residues. Germline V gene data show CDR1 as SGHVS and CDR2 as FNYEAQ. The CDR3 DNA is TGTGCCAGCAGCCGTACTAGCGGGGCTTCAGATACGCAGTATTTT. It encodes CASSRTSGASDTQYF.

The chain joins TRBV7-2 to TRBJ2-7; a weak D match, TRBD2 (5 bases). Germline lookup yields CDR1 SGHTA and CDR2 FQGNSA. V lost 1 base to trimming and J lost 2 bases, with 15 bases between them. The CDR3 runs to 16 residues. CDR3 nucleotides: TGTGCCAGCAGCTTAGGTCGCACCGTAGCGACCTACGAGCAGTACTTC. It translates to CASSLGRTVATYEQYF.

This clonotype was seen at least ten times. V is TRBV11-2 and J is TRBJ1-2; D not certain. V lost 0 bases and J 14 bases, leaving 16 bases between the germline ends. Germline V gene sequence: CDR1 SGHAT, CDR2 FQNNGV. CDR3 length: 13 amino acids. CDR3 in amino acids: CASSLEFPRGGTF. As DNA, the CDR3 is TGTGCCAGCAGCTTAGAGTTCCCCCGGGGAGGGACCTTC.

J is TRBJ1-3 and V is TRBV7-9; possible D gene TRBD1, 6 bases. The CDR3 spans 16 residues. Germline CDR1 SEHNR, CDR2 FQNEAQ (reference sequence). The V gene lost 5 bases and the J gene lost 1 base, with 15 bases spanning the gap. The CDR3 region is CASSPRGAASGNTIYF. CDR3 in DNA: TGTGCCAGCAGCCCTCGGGGGGCGGCGTCTGGAAACACCATATATTTT.

In this sample, this clonotype turned up a few times. Being one base from a much bigger clone, this may be a read error. This chain joins TRBV2 and TRBJ2-5; D possibly matches TRBD1 or TRBD2 (5 bases each). The length of the CDR3 is 12 residues. Germline lookup yields CDR1 SNHLY and CDR2 FYNNEI. Written as DNA, the CDR3 is TGTGCCAGCAGCCGGGGCCAAGAGACCCAGTGCTTC. Translated, it gives CASSRGQETQCF.

Many counts were recorded for this clonotype. This sequence joins TRBV27 and TRBJ2-1; a possible D gene is TRBD1 (5 bases). Germline CDR1 is MNHEY and CDR2 is SMNVEV (reference sequence). The CDR3 totals 16 residues. V shed 7 bases and J shed 0 bases, with 16 bases lying between them. Here the CDR3 reads CASTKTTASSYNEQFF. The CDR3 nucleotides read TGTGCCAGCACTAAGACGACAGCGAGCTCCTACAATGAGCAGTTCTTC.

With respect to this clonotype: One end of the junction fails to match germline, which may point to a read error. The CDR3 DNA is TGTGCCAGCGGCTTAGGGTCCGGGGGGAACTATGGCTACACCTTC. It codes for CASGLGSGGNYGYTF. The rearrangement joins TRBV7-9 to TRBJ1-2; D perhaps matches TRBD1 (5 bases). The germline V gene has CDR1 SEHNR and CDR2 FQNEAQ (reference sequence). The CDR3 totals 15 residues. The variable domain in full, completed from reference TRBV7-9 and TRBJ1-2, reads DTGVSQNPRHKITKRGQNVTFRCDPISEHNRLYWYRQTLGQGPEFLTYFQNEAQLEKSRLLSDRFSAERPKGSFSTLEIQRTEQGDSAMYLCASGLGSGGNYGYTFGSGTRLTVV.

This clonotype was picked up a small number of times. The conserved closing phenylalanine or tryptophan is absent in this CDR3, likely reflecting a read error. The rearrangement joins TRBV12-3 or TRBV12-4 to TRBJ1-2; D is unresolved. This CDR3 is 11 amino acids long. Between the trimmed V and J ends, which lost 6 bases and 8 bases, there was a span of 10 bases. CDR3 loop: CASSPGYGYTL. For the CDR3, the DNA is TGTGCCAGCAGCCCCGGGTACGGCTACACCCTC.

This clonotype was picked up many times. The chain couples TRBV12-3 or TRBV12-4 to TRBJ1-1; D ambiguous. The CDR3 sequence is 15 residues long. Trimming took off 1 base at V and 3 bases at J, with 12 bases between the two ends. CDR3 in DNA: TGTGCCAGCAGTTTAGGAAGGGTGAGGGACACTGAAGCTTTCTTT. Protein: CASSLGRVRDTEAFF.

This clonotype has a count of ten or more. The rearrangement joins TRBV5-8 to TRBJ2-7, with D maybe TRBD1 (5 bases). The V gene's germline CDR1 is SGHTS and CDR2 YDEGEE. The V end lost 5 bases, the J end lost 3 bases, and 21 bases lay between the germline ends. The CDR3 sequence is 16 residues long. The CDR3 DNA sequence: TGTGCCAGCAGTTCGACAGAGCCGAACCCCCGCTACGAGCAGTACTTC. This translates into CASSSTEPNPRYEQYF.

Notes on this clonotype: With a much larger clone just one base away, this may be a read error. The chain has TRBV20-1 and TRBJ2-1, with a weak D call TRBD2 (6 bases). Germline assignment: CDR1 DFQATT and CDR2 SNEGSKA (reference sequence). This CDR3 is 13 amino acids long. The CDR3, as DNA: TGCGGTGCAACCGGGACTCACGTCAATGAGCAGTTCTTC. Protein: CGATGTHVNEQFF.